The sequence of this TCR beta chain was determined in a study of shared clonotypes between healthy human individuals. The CDR3 loop spans 15 amino acids. With V trimmed by 1 base and J by 6 bases, 4 bases remained unmatched. In germline, CDR1 is WSHSY, CDR2 SAAADI. This clone was seen only a few times. Each cell subset's genomic DNA was divided evenly among several immunoSEQ plates. Libraries were prepared by immunoSEQ multiplex PCR; TCRdb keeps only in-frame clonotypes and omits some of them. This table holds approximately 980,000 clones, 76% found once. The sample consisted of memory CD4+ T cells sorted from blood. Regarding subset: CD45RA-negative fraction. The sequence came from a young man in good health. The V gene is TRBV10-2, the J gene TRBJ2-1; TRBD2 matches at 9 bases. The CDR3 loop reads CASSEWASGTNEQFF. CDR3 bases: TGCGCCAGCAGTGAGTGGGCTAGCGGGACCAATGAGCAGTTCTTC.